A single sample gave rise to the 22 T cell receptor beta chains below, sequenced in a study of cytomegalovirus exposure and HLA in healthy donors. In the PCR, 60 Vbeta and 13 Jbeta primers were used. Assay used: immunoSEQ multiplex PCR; TCRdb lists only in-frame clones, some missing. The table has 150,000 or so clones, 70% to 90% seen once. Sequencing was carried out using PBMCs. Source of these receptors: a man aged 18 to 30 in good health and CMV-seropositive.

This chain uses TRBV9 with TRBJ1-3; D may be TRBD1 (6 bases). The CDR3 sequence is 16 residues long. CDR1 and CDR2 from the germline V gene are SGDLS and YYNGEE. V lost 0 bases, J lost 1 base, and 11 bases lay in between. This CDR3 is CASSVELRGSGNTIYF. The CDR3 nucleotides are TGTGCCAGCAGCGTAGAGTTGAGGGGGTCTGGAAACACCATATATTTT.

The V call is TRBV29-1, the J call TRBJ1-2; possible D gene TRBD1, 5 bases. Deletions cut 5 bases from V and 0 bases from J, with 10 bases between. There are 13 residues in the CDR3. Per germline, CDR1 SQVTM and CDR2 ANQGSEA. CDR3 DNA sequence: TGCAGCGTTTTGTGGGGCTCTAACTATGGCTACACCTTC. This codes for CSVLWGSNYGYTF.

The chain is built from TRBV30 and TRBJ1-1; the D gene is possibly TRBD1 (5 bases). This CDR3 comprises 13 residues. V gave up 3 bases and J gave up 4 bases, with 12 bases separating them. Germline V gives CDR1 GTSNPN, CDR2 SVGIG (reference sequence). CDR3 nucleotides: TGTGCCTGGAGGTCGCAGGGAACCACTGAAGCTTTCTTT. Residues: CAWRSQGTTEAFF.

This clone was observed a few times. The V gene is TRBV7-2, the J gene TRBJ1-1; D gene uncertain. Germline CDR1 reads SGHTA; CDR2 reads FQGNSA. V lost 3 bases, J lost 1 base, and 6 bases lay in between. The CDR3 is 13 residues long. CDR3 DNA: TGTGCCAGCAGCTTTGGGCGGAACACTGAAGCTTTCTTT. This codes for CASSFGRNTEAFF.

V usage is TRBV9 and J usage is TRBJ2-1, with D possibly TRBD1 on 6 matching bases. Germline V gene sequence: CDR1 SGDLS, CDR2 YYNGEE. The CDR3 has 14 amino acids. Trimming removed 3 bases at V and 7 bases at J, with 14 bases between. The chain's CDR3 is CASSGGRGSNEQFF. In DNA, the CDR3 is TGTGCCAGCAGCGGGGGCAGGGGCTCGAATGAGCAGTTCTTC.

The rearrangement links TRBV6-5 to TRBJ2-3, with D maybe TRBD2 (5 bases). Trimming stripped 3 bases from V and 2 bases from J, with 9 bases between. CDR1 MNHEY and CDR2 SVGAGI come from the germline V gene. The CDR3 is made up of 14 amino acids. The CDR3 nucleotides are TGTGCCAGCAGTTATTACGGGAACACAGATACGCAGTATTTT. It codes for CASSYYGNTDTQYF.

This chain joins TRBV5-8 and TRBJ2-1, with D perhaps matching TRBD2 (6 bases). This CDR3 spans 15 amino acids. V was pared by 2 bases and J by 10 bases, with 19 bases between. The germline gives CDR1 SGHTS, CDR2 YDEGEE. DNA of the CDR3: TGTGCCAGCAGCTTCATACGGGGGAGGTCCTACGAGCAGTTCTTC. Translation gives CASSFIRGRSYEQFF.

The genes are TRBV29-1 and TRBJ2-7, with 7 bases identical to TRBD1. There are 13 residues in the CDR3. The germline CDR1 and CDR2 sequences are SQVTM and ANQGSEA. The J segment lost 3 bases and the V segment lost 4 bases, leaving 6 bases of the junction unmatched. The CDR3 nucleotides are TGCAGCGTTGGTAGTCAGGGGGTCTACGAGCAGTACTTC. It translates to CSVGSQGVYEQYF.

This chain uses TRBV5-1 with TRBJ2-7; TRBD1 might be the D (5 bases). CDR1 and CDR2 (germline): SGHRS, YFSETQ. The CDR3 loop spans 14 amino acids. The V end was cut by 4 bases, the J end by 1 base, with 12 bases between. CDR3 amino acids: CASSDTQGSYEQYF. The CDR3 bases are TGCGCCAGCAGCGACACGCAGGGTTCCTACGAGCAGTACTTC.

The chain couples TRBV28 to TRBJ2-7; 11 nucleotides align to TRBD2. V lost 6 bases, J lost 2 bases, and 6 bases stayed unmatched. Germline V gene data show CDR1 as MDHEN and CDR2 as SYDVKM. This CDR3 is built from 15 residues. The CDR3 nucleotides read TGTGCCAGCAGCCCAATAGCGGGGGGGCCCTACGAGCAGTACTTC. Encoded protein: CASSPIAGGPYEQYF.

The J gene is TRBJ2-7, the V gene TRBV6-1; TRBD1 might be the D (5 bases). The CDR3 consists of 13 residues. Germline CDR1 reads MNHNS; CDR2 reads SASEGT. V was pared by 7 bases and J by 3 bases, with 13 bases between. CDR3 sequence: CASTTPDSYEQYF. CDR3 DNA sequence: TGTGCCAGCACCACCCCAGACAGCTACGAGCAGTACTTC.

The chain has TRBV10-1 and TRBJ2-5; D unclear. This CDR3 spans 14 amino acids. V lost 0 bases to trimming and J lost 1 base, with 6 bases between them. Germline values: CDR1 WNHNN, CDR2 SYGVQD (reference sequence). For the CDR3, the DNA is TGCGCCAGCAGTGAGTCCACAATCCAAGAGACCCAGTACTTC. Its translation is CASSESTIQETQYF.

V is TRBV7-8 and J is TRBJ2-7, with 10 positions matching TRBD2. This CDR3 region has 14 residues. Germline assignment: CDR1 SGHVS and CDR2 FQNEAQ. The V segment lost 5 bases and the J segment 6 bases; nucleotides outside the gene matches: 7. In DNA, the CDR3 is TGTGCCAGCAGCCCACTAGCGGGATCACTCGAGCAGTACTTC. Translated, it gives CASSPLAGSLEQYF.

The chain employs TRBV7-9 and TRBJ2-5, with 7 bases identical to TRBD2. Germline-derived CDR1 and CDR2 are SEHNR and FQNEAQ (reference sequence). This CDR3 is built from 14 residues. Trimming cost V 5 bases and J 3 bases; bases outside gene matches: 6. The CDR3 spells CASSLFGGKETQYF. Written as DNA, the CDR3 is TGTGCCAGCAGCCTCTTCGGGGGGAAAGAGACCCAGTACTTC.

V and J are TRBV5-4 and TRBJ2-2, with 9 nucleotides matching TRBD2. Germline V lookup: CDR1 SGHNT, CDR2 YYREEE (reference sequence). V was clipped by 9 bases and J by 4 bases; unmatched bases: 13. The CDR3 runs 16 residues. CDR3 protein: CATYWGRAGGTGELFF. CDR3 bases: TGTGCCACCTATTGGGGGCGAGCGGGGGGCACCGGGGAGCTGTTTTTT.

J is TRBJ2-1 and V is TRBV2; 9 nucleotides agree with TRBD2. Germline V gene data show CDR1 as SNHLY and CDR2 as FYNNEI. The CDR3 consists of 16 residues. The V gene end was trimmed by 8 bases and the J gene end by 2 bases; junction bases not matched to a gene: 10. The CDR3 protein is CASQNPGLAAYNEQFF. The DNA for the CDR3 is TGTGCCAGCCAAAATCCGGGACTAGCAGCCTACAATGAGCAGTTCTTC.

The V and J genes are TRBV6-5 and TRBJ1-1; no clear D gene. The CDR3 runs 15 residues. CDR1 and CDR2 (germline): MNHEY, SVGAGI. Trimming left V 0 bases short and J 4 bases short, with 12 bases between. The CDR3 protein is CASSYSGLGSTEAFF. In DNA form, the CDR3 reads TGTGCCAGCAGTTACTCAGGTTTAGGGAGCACTGAAGCTTTCTTT.

The chain has TRBV27 and TRBJ1-5, with D hard to call. The germline V gene has CDR1 MNHEY and CDR2 SMNVEV (reference sequence). This CDR3 has 15 residues. V was clipped by 7 bases and J by 1 base, with 14 bases between them. The CDR3 is CASTLWQASNQPQHF. CDR3 sequence (DNA): TGTGCCAGCACCCTCTGGCAGGCGAGCAATCAGCCCCAGCATTTT.

The gene calls are TRBV9 and TRBJ2-3, with TRBD1 identical over 9 bases. This CDR3 has 15 residues. V dropped 4 bases and J dropped 2; count of bases not matched to a gene: 5. Germline V gives CDR1 SGDLS, CDR2 YYNGEE. DNA of the CDR3: TGTGCCAGCAGCACCCGGGACAGGGCCACAGATACGCAGTATTTT. Translated: CASSTRDRATDTQYF.

This clone was observed at least ten times. The chain carries TRBV7-3 and TRBJ1-5; TRBD1 is a possible D gene (5 bases). With 2 bases removed from V and 5 bases from J, the gap between germline ends came to 7 bases. CDR3 length: 13 residues. CDR1 SGHTA and CDR2 FQGTGA come from the germline V gene. CDR3 region: CASSLGGDQPQHF. CDR3 bases: TGTGCCAGCAGCTTAGGGGGGGATCAGCCCCAGCATTTT.

The sample holds a few counts of this clone. The chain links TRBV14 to TRBJ1-1, with D perhaps TRBD1 (5 bases). This CDR3 has 15 amino acids. Germline CDR1 reads SGHDN; CDR2 reads FVKESK. Trimming pared 0 bases from V and 4 bases from J, leaving 12 bases between. The DNA of the CDR3 is TGTGCCAGCAGCCAAGATGGGAGGGGAAGCACTGAAGCTTTCTTT. Protein product: CASSQDGRGSTEAFF.

The CDR3 DNA is TGTGCCATCAGCCTAAGCGGGGACACCGGGGAGCTGTTTTTT. This codes for CAISLSGDTGELFF. The V gene is TRBV10-3, the J gene TRBJ2-2; 7 bases match TRBD2. The germline V gene has CDR1 ENHRY and CDR2 SYGVKD. CDR3 length equals 14 residues. Losses at the gene ends were 6 bases for V and 3 bases for J; bases not matched to a gene: 4.